This TCR beta chain was retrieved from a study of shared clonotypes between healthy human individuals. This clone appeared a few times. This CDR3 has 15 amino acids. J was trimmed by 6 bases and V by 6 bases; bases with no gene match: 8. Per germline, CDR1 SGHAT and CDR2 FQNNGV. Sequencing was performed with immunoSEQ multiplex PCR; in TCRdb, only in-frame clones are kept and a portion is missing. The table shows 2 million to 2.5 million clones, with 85% to 95% occurring only once. This clonotype was obtained from a man between 18 and 35 years old in good health. Some clones in this sample may be carry-over from other donors' samples. This chain joins TRBV11-2 and TRBJ2-7; TRBD2 matches 13 bases. Material for sequencing was naive CD4+ T cells from PBMCs. The subset is: CD45RA+ positively selected. CDR3 region: CASSPTSGRVSEQYF. DNA of the CDR3: TGTGCCAGCAGTCCTACTAGCGGGAGGGTCTCCGAGCAGTACTTC.